This TCR beta chain was retrieved from a study of OX40 agonist ivuxolimab in advanced cancers. Whole-study context: Patients were treated with ivuxolimab, an agonistic anti-OX40 (CD134) antibody.

On cycle 4 day 1 and cycle 7 day 1, as well as at baseline, blood was sampled. Profiling relied on immunoSEQ multiplex PCR, and the TCRdb table lists in-frame clones only, not all of them. The data hold some 80,000 clones, with 90% to 95% observed a single time. Specimen: CD4+ or CD8+ T cells sorted from blood, collected in a trial of the OX40 agonist ivuxolimab. The receptor was derived from an adult with an advanced solid tumor such as melanoma, head and neck, liver or kidney cancer.

CDR3 nucleotide sequence: TGTGCCAGCAGCCCGCGGACAGCTAACTATGGCTACACCTTC. This translates into CASSPRTANYGYTF. The J gene is TRBJ1-2, the V gene TRBV11-2, with a possible D match to TRBD1 (6 bases). Germline-derived CDR1 and CDR2 are SGHAT and FQNNGV. This CDR3 is 14 amino acids long. The germline V and J ends were trimmed by 5 bases and 0 bases, with 10 bases remaining between them.